The 18 T cell receptor beta chains below all came from one sample that was sequenced in a study of shared clonotypes between healthy human individuals. The protocol was immunoSEQ multiplex PCR, while the TCRdb copy is restricted to in-frame clones and leaves out a portion. Of roughly 480,000 clones in the sample, 70% to 80% are singletons; the top ten hold 12%. The specimen sequenced was PBMCs. These receptors were taken from a woman in her forties in good health. Some clones in this sample may be carry-over from other donors' samples.

Comment on this clone: Germline and junction disagree at one end, which may indicate a read error. V and J are TRBV5-4 and TRBJ1-4; 7 nucleotides line up with TRBD1. The CDR3 sequence is 15 residues long. The germline gives CDR1 SGHNT, CDR2 YYREEE (reference sequence). CDR3 sequence reads: CASSPRTGTNKKLFF. The CDR3 region has the DNA TGTGCCAGCAGCCCCCGGACAGGAACTAATAAAAAACTGTTTTTT.

The table lists this clone with a few counts. The J gene is TRBJ2-1, the V gene TRBV5-6; a possible D gene is TRBD1 (5 bases). The CDR3 has 13 residues. V lost 4 bases and J 9 bases, leaving 14 bases between the germline ends. Germline loops: CDR1 SGHDT, CDR2 YYEEEE. In nucleotides, the CDR3 is TGTGCCAGCAGCCTCCCCCAGGGCGGTGAGCAGTTCTTC. It encodes CASSLPQGGEQFF.

The genes are TRBV19 and TRBJ1-5, with D perhaps TRBD1 (5 bases). This CDR3 has 13 amino acids. Germline V gives CDR1 LNHDA, CDR2 SQIVND (reference sequence). V was clipped by 8 bases and J by 8 bases, with 16 bases between them. The chain's CDR3 is CASARGVEEPQHF. The DNA for the CDR3 is TGTGCCAGTGCCCGGGGGGTGGAGGAGCCCCAGCATTTT.

This clone occurred a few times. The chain combines TRBV5-5 with TRBJ2-1; TRBD1 is a possible D gene (5 bases). The germline gives CDR1 SGHKS, CDR2 YYEKEE (reference sequence). The CDR3 is 15 amino acids. V lost 0 bases and J 4 bases, leaving 11 bases between the germline ends. DNA of the CDR3: TGTGCCAGCAGCTTGGCAGGGTCTGGTTACAATGAGCAGTTCTTC. It yields the protein CASSLAGSGYNEQFF.

The V gene is TRBV7-2, the J gene TRBJ2-7, with TRBD2 matching over 7 bases. The CDR3 totals 13 residues. Germline values: CDR1 SGHTA, CDR2 FQGNSA. V lost 7 bases and J lost 3; bases outside the gene matches: 6. CDR3 region: CASTRDYYYEQYF. In nucleotides, the CDR3 is TGTGCCAGCACCCGGGACTACTACTACGAGCAGTACTTC.

The chain carries TRBV7-9 and TRBJ2-2, with 11 bases identical to TRBD2. This CDR3 has 18 residues. The germline gives CDR1 SEHNR, CDR2 FQNEAQ (reference sequence). The trim removed 3 bases at V and 1 base at J, leaving 7 bases unmatched. In DNA, the CDR3 is TGTGCCAGCAGCTTGGGACGCACTAGCGGGGGGAACACCGGGGAGCTGTTTTTT. It encodes CASSLGRTSGGNTGELFF.

V gene TRBV7-9 combines with J gene TRBJ2-3, with D possibly being TRBD1 or TRBD2 (7 bases each). Germline CDR1 reads SEHNR; CDR2 reads FQNEAQ (reference sequence). Trimming took 6 bases from V and 9 from J, leaving 13 bases between them. The CDR3 runs to 12 residues. For the CDR3, the DNA is TGTGCCAGCAGTGCAGGGGGGGAGACGCAGTATTTT. Protein product: CASSAGGETQYF. The whole variable domain, filled in from reference TRBV7-9 and TRBJ2-3, reads DTGVSQNPRHKITKRGQNVTFRCDPISEHNRLYWYRQTLGQGPEFLTYFQNEAQLEKSRLLSDRFSAERPKGSFSTLEIQRTEQGDSAMYLCASSAGGETQYFGPGTRLTVL.

This clone appeared a single time. The gene calls are TRBV7-6 and TRBJ2-3; D not resolved. V was clipped by 0 bases and J by 6 bases, with 10 bases between them. This CDR3 contains 14 residues. Germline V gene lookup returns CDR1 SGHVS and CDR2 FNYEAQ. The CDR3 spells CASSLAANQDTQYF. CDR3 coding DNA: TGTGCCAGCAGCTTAGCTGCTAACCAGGATACGCAGTATTTT.

This rearrangement joins TRBV28 to TRBJ2-1, with D perhaps given as TRBD1 or TRBD2 (5 bases each). Per germline, CDR1 MDHEN and CDR2 SYDVKM. V lost 5 bases and J 6 bases, leaving 14 bases between the germline ends. This CDR3 contains 14 residues. CDR3 sequence reads: CASSTVGTINEQFF. CDR3 bases: TGTGCCAGCAGTACCGTCGGGACCATCAATGAGCAGTTCTTC.

The rearrangement uses TRBV9 and TRBJ2-3; D gene ambiguous. The length of the CDR3 is 18 residues. V lost 0 bases to trimming and J lost 0 bases, with 17 bases between them. The germline gives CDR1 SGDLS, CDR2 YYNGEE. The CDR3 DNA is TGTGCCAGCAGCGTAGCACGGCTCATCTCCCCTAGCACAGATACGCAGTATTTT. Translation gives CASSVARLISPSTDTQYF.

As for this clone: Germline and junction disagree at one end, which may indicate a read error. Other nucleotide sequences from this sample produce the same CDR3. The gene calls are TRBV27 and TRBJ1-5; D not resolved. Germline V lookup: CDR1 MNHEY, CDR2 SMNVEV (reference sequence). The CDR3 has 17 amino acids. CDR3 bases: TGTGCCAGCAGTTTATACCCCGTGACGGAAATCAATCAGCCCCAGCATTTC. Residues: CASSLYPVTEINQPQHF.

This sequence joins TRBV10-3 and TRBJ2-1; a weak D match, TRBD1 (5 bases). The germline V gene encodes CDR1 ENHRY and CDR2 SYGVKD. The CDR3 is 15 residues long. V was trimmed by 2 bases and J by 7 bases, leaving 15 bases between them. CDR3 residues: CAISEPDIGLNEQFF. CDR3 sequence (DNA): TGTGCCATCAGTGAGCCGGACATAGGCCTGAATGAGCAGTTCTTC.

The chain employs TRBV6-5 and TRBJ2-6, with 7 bases identical to TRBD1. Germline assignment: CDR1 MNHEY and CDR2 SVGAGI. V gave up 6 bases and J gave up 1 base; unmatched junction bases: 3. The CDR3 sequence is 15 residues long. The DNA of the CDR3 is TGTGCCAGCAGCCAGACAGGGTCTGGGGCCAACGTCCTGACTTTC. This translates into CASSQTGSGANVLTF.

This clone was detected once. This chain uses TRBV12-2 with TRBJ1-3. TRBV12-2 is given as a pseudogene. This CDR3 spans 19 amino acids. CDR3 residues: CASRLSLWVSFTSGNTIYF. Written as DNA, the CDR3 is TGTGCAAGTCGCTTATCCCTGTGGGTCTCATTCACCTCTGGAAACACCATATATTTT.

The chain employs TRBV29-1 and TRBJ1-2, with 9 bases identical to TRBD1. J gave up 5 bases and V 4 bases, and 5 bases lay outside the gene matches. This CDR3 is 13 amino acids long. Per the germline V gene, CDR1 is SQVTM and CDR2 is ANQGSEA. Here the CDR3 reads CSVGTGERYGYTF. The CDR3 DNA reads TGCAGCGTTGGGACAGGGGAAAGGTATGGCTACACCTTC.

The chain carries TRBV19 and TRBJ1-2; D may be TRBD1 (6 bases). V lost 7 bases, J lost 5 bases, and 20 bases lay in between. The CDR3 runs 15 residues. The germline V gene has CDR1 LNHDA and CDR2 SQIVND (reference sequence). CDR3 sequence reads: CASIPRRGGGYGYTF. The CDR3 region has the DNA TGTGCCAGTATCCCCCGTAGGGGGGGTGGATATGGCTACACCTTC.

In this sample, this clone turned up a few times. This sequence joins TRBV30 and TRBJ1-2; possible D gene TRBD1, 5 bases. Trimming took off 4 bases at V and 5 bases at J, with 14 bases between the two ends. The germline V gene encodes CDR1 GTSNPN and CDR2 SVGIG (reference sequence). This CDR3 has 13 amino acids. The CDR3 loop is CAWTSLGPYGYTF. CDR3 bases: TGTGCCTGGACGTCCCTGGGGCCTTATGGCTACACCTTC.

This chain joins TRBV13 and TRBJ2-1; D is undetermined. CDR1 is PRHDT and CDR2 is FYEKMQ in the germline V gene (reference sequence). The V gene lost 6 bases and the J gene lost 8 bases, with 20 bases spanning the gap. This CDR3 is built from 15 residues. CDR3 nucleotides: TGTGCCAGCAGTTCCCGACTCCCAGGCTTCGATGAGCAGTTCTTC. Residues: CASSSRLPGFDEQFF.